Listed here is a single TCR beta chain. Antigen unknown. The data originate from a study of OX40 agonist ivuxolimab in advanced cancers. Broader study findings: Some patients without response likewise showed low normalized clonal expansion.

Produced via immunoSEQ multiplex PCR; TCRdb's table is partial and in-frame only. The table records around 67,000 clones, about four fifths of them present only once. Looked up from germline, CDR1 is SQVTM and CDR2 is ANQGSEA. The CDR3 is made up of 11 amino acids. Trimming pared 7 bases from V and 7 bases from J, leaving 13 bases between. The sample was CD4+ or CD8+ T cells sorted from blood, taken in a trial of the OX40 agonist ivuxolimab. This receptor was identified in an adult with an advanced solid tumor such as melanoma, head and neck, liver or kidney cancer. This sequence joins TRBV29-1 and TRBJ2-5; D gene ambiguous. The CDR3 bases are TGCAGCGCACTAATTTTAGGGACCCAGTACTTC. Translating it yields CSALILGTQYF.